Shown below are 14 T cell receptor beta chains from a single sample sequenced in a study of blood T cell repertoires in COVID-19. The table came from immunoSEQ multiplex PCR; TCRdb's copy has only in-frame clones and leaves some out. The sample holds about 80,000 clones, around 83% seen once. The sample consisted of peripheral blood. These receptors originate from a man aged 50 to 60 with acute or convalescent COVID-19.

This chain joins TRBV6-5 and TRBJ1-5; no definite D call. Germline values: CDR1 MNHEY, CDR2 SVGAGI. V was trimmed by 10 bases and J by 5 bases, leaving 6 bases between them. This CDR3 has 10 amino acids. As DNA, the CDR3 is TGTGCCATCGGTTATCAGCCCCAGCATTTT. Its translation: CAIGYQPQHF.

The J gene is TRBJ1-3, the V gene TRBV27; perhaps TRBD1 as D (6 bases). The CDR3 has 15 residues. Per germline, CDR1 MNHEY and CDR2 SMNVEV (reference sequence). The V end was cut by 5 bases, the J end by 2 bases, with 13 bases between. CDR3 sequence reads: CASSPTGWAGNTIYF. CDR3 sequence (DNA): TGTGCCAGCAGTCCTACAGGGTGGGCTGGAAACACCATATATTTT.

The chain carries TRBV13 and TRBJ2-3; 13 nucleotides line up with TRBD2. J was trimmed by 0 bases and V by 5 bases; bases with no gene match: 5. Germline V gives CDR1 PRHDT, CDR2 FYEKMQ (reference sequence). This CDR3 is built from 17 residues. CDR3 nucleotides: TGTGCCAGCAGCGTCGAGGGACTAGCGGGGAGCACAGATACGCAGTATTTT. Translated: CASSVEGLAGSTDTQYF.

The V gene is TRBV10-3, the J gene TRBJ2-7; possible D gene TRBD2, 6 bases. In germline, CDR1 is ENHRY, CDR2 SYGVKD. The CDR3 has 14 residues. Trimming removed 4 bases from V and 3 bases from J, with 13 bases in between. The CDR3 reads CAISVGDSNYEQYF. CDR3 in DNA: TGTGCCATCAGTGTTGGGGACTCGAACTACGAGCAGTACTTC.

This rearrangement joins TRBV15 to TRBJ1-4; D uncertain. Germline values: CDR1 LNHNV, CDR2 YYDKDF (reference sequence). This CDR3 spans 14 amino acids. Between the trimmed V and J ends, which lost 1 base and 7 bases, there was a span of 10 bases. The CDR3 region is CATSRGSGSEKLFF. The DNA of the CDR3 is TGTGCCACCAGCAGAGGGTCAGGCTCTGAAAAACTGTTTTTT.

The chain carries TRBV10-3 and TRBJ2-2; 9 nucleotides match TRBD2. J gave up 4 bases and V 4 bases, and 7 bases lay outside the gene matches. Germline V gene data show CDR1 as ENHRY and CDR2 as SYGVKD. The CDR3 is made up of 16 amino acids. CDR3 DNA: TGTGCCATCAGTGGGGTCCTAGCGGGACTCACCGGGGAGCTGTTTTTT. It is translated as CAISGVLAGLTGELFF.

This sequence joins TRBV2 and TRBJ1-1, with no clear D. CDR1 and CDR2 (germline): SNHLY, FYNNEI. The V end lost 6 bases, the J end lost 3 bases, and 11 bases lay between the germline ends. The CDR3 has 13 residues. The CDR3 sequence: CASSPRRDTEAFF. CDR3 bases: TGTGCCAGCAGCCCTCGGCGGGACACTGAAGCTTTCTTT.

This rearrangement joins TRBV19 to TRBJ1-1; 8 bases map to TRBD1. CDR1 and CDR2 from the germline V gene are LNHDA and SQIVND (reference sequence). V was pared by 5 bases and J by 4 bases, with 12 bases of the junction left unmatched. The CDR3 covers 16 residues. Written as DNA, the CDR3 is TGTGCCAGTAGTGACACCGACAGGGGAGGGGGCACTGAAGCTTTCTTT. Its translation is CASSDTDRGGGTEAFF.

The chain combines TRBV7-8 with TRBJ2-7; 10 bases line up with TRBD2. CDR1 and CDR2 from the germline V gene are SGHVS and FQNEAQ. This CDR3 has 15 amino acids. V was pared by 5 bases and J by 4 bases, with 8 bases of the junction left unmatched. This CDR3 is CASSPTSGNRYEQYF. The CDR3 region has the DNA TGTGCCAGCAGCCCCACTAGCGGGAATAGGTACGAGCAGTACTTC.

The chain couples TRBV2 to TRBJ2-4; 7 nucleotides agree with TRBD2. CDR1 is SNHLY, CDR2 FYNNEI, per germline. The V gene end was trimmed by 6 bases and the J gene end by 8 bases; junction bases not matched to a gene: 10. CDR3 length: 14 amino acids. This CDR3 reads CASSKGLGGDIQYF. In DNA, the CDR3 is TGTGCCAGCAGCAAAGGACTAGGTGGGGACATTCAGTACTTC.

The chain is built from TRBV4-2 and TRBJ1-2; D remains unclear. The CDR3 covers 13 residues. The V end was cut by 0 bases, the J end by 2 bases, with 4 bases between. Germline V lookup: CDR1 LGHNA, CDR2 YNFKEQ. This chain's CDR3 is CASSQELNYGYTF. CDR3 bases: TGTGCCAGCAGCCAAGAACTGAACTATGGCTACACCTTC.

This clone was seen just once. The V call is TRBV4-3, the J call TRBJ2-7, with a weak D call TRBD2 (6 bases). This CDR3 spans 17 amino acids. Germline V CDR1 and CDR2: LGHNA, YSLEER. V lost 0 bases and J lost 4, with 19 bases in between. CDR3 sequence (DNA): TGCGCCAGCAGCCAAGAGACCTCGGGTCTTGCGGGATACGAGCAGTACTTC. Translation: CASSQETSGLAGYEQYF.

The chain couples TRBV9 to TRBJ1-4; the match to TRBD1 covers 7 bases. CDR1 and CDR2 from the germline V gene are SGDLS and YYNGEE. The trim removed 0 bases at V and 7 bases at J, leaving 6 bases unmatched. CDR3 length: 15 residues. The CDR3 is CASSVGGTVGEKLFF. The CDR3 region has the DNA TGTGCCAGCAGCGTAGGTGGGACAGTGGGTGAAAAACTGTTTTTT. Together with reference TRBV9 and TRBJ1-4, the CDR3 gives the full variable domain: DSGVTQTPKHLITATGQRVTLRCSPRSGDLSVYWYQQSLDQGLQFLIQYYNGEERAKGNILERFSAQQFPDLHSELNLSSLELGDSALYFCASSVGGTVGEKLFFGSGTQLSVL.

CDR3 DNA sequence: TGTGCCAGCAGTTACGGACTAGCCACCGGGGAGCTGTTTTTT. This encodes CASSYGLATGELFF. The rearrangement links TRBV6-5 to TRBJ2-2; 8 bases line up with TRBD2. V was clipped by 2 bases and J by 4 bases; unmatched bases: 0. This CDR3 contains 14 residues. The germline V gene encodes CDR1 MNHEY and CDR2 SVGAGI.